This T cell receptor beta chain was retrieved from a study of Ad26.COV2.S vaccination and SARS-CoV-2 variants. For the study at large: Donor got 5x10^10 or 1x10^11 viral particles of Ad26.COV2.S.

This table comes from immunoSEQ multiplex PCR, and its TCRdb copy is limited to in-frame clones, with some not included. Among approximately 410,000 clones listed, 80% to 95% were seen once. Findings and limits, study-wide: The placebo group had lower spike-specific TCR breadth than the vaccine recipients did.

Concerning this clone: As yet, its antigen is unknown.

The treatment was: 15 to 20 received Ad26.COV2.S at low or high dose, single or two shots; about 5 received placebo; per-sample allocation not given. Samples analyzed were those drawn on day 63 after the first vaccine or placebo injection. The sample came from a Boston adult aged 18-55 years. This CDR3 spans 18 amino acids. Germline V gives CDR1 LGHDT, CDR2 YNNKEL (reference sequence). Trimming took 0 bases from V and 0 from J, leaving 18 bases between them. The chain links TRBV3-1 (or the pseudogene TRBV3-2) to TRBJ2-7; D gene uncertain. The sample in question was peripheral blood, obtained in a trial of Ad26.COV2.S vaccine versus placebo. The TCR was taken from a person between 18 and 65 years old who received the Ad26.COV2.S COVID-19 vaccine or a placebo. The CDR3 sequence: CASSQDLPVLAVSYEQYF. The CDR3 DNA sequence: TGTGCCAGCAGCCAAGATCTCCCTGTCTTGGCGGTCTCCTACGAGCAGTACTTC.